These T cell receptor beta chains were read from a single sample in a study of T cell repertoires in cytomegalovirus infection. TCRdb used MiXCR to reprocess the reads, holding one entry per CDR3 protein. Of approximately 130,000 distinct CDR3 sequences in the sample, around 25% are singletons; the top ten hold approximately 35%. These TCRs are of unknown antigen specificity. Sequenced input: PBMCs, sequenced either directly or after in vitro stimulation (not recorded which). The receptors were gathered from a human donor in good health (CMV status not recorded). Some clones in this sample may be carry-over from other donors' samples. The CDR3 runs from the conserved cysteine through the conserved F or W.

v_call,cdr3_aa
TRBV6-5,CASSYRGAGELFF
TRBV5-4,CASSRPGYKTDTQYF
TRBV7-8,CASSLPWASGPTGELFF
TRBV5-1,CASSLNGEDNSPLHF
TRBV29-1,CSVDPLGSSYNEQFF
TRBV19,CATSTRGVTSGGRNEQFF
TRBV4-1,CASSQTPGDSGNTIYF
TRBV20-1,CSAGRGGRTDTQYF
TRBV28,CASTPPLAGGSNEQFF
TRBV7-2,CASSLRFGNQETQYF
TRBV7-4,CASSLGATDTQYF
TRBV7-2,CASSLALKETQYF
TRBV11-2,CASSATVGVRETQYF
TRBV7-9,CASTGTSLILPPRNEQFF
TRBV7-9,CASSLIRIDSGNTIYF
TRBV4-1,CASSQRDSIYEQYF
TRBV19,CASSPGQSPRMNTEAFF
TRBV19,CASSIGGAVNYGYTF
TRBV7-2,CASSFHLYSGSLSYEQYF
TRBV6-5,CASSYRNRLAGEQFF
TRBV7-9,CASSPAAATEAFF
TRBV4-2,CASSQVGAGEFDEQFF
TRBV15,CATWTSGRDTQYF
TRBV6-2/TRBV6-3,CASSRQTSGTYYNEQFF
TRBV30,CAWSLGGSSDTQYF
TRBV19,CASSIEDQRYNEQFF
TRBV19,CASRPAGGNEQFF
TRBV18,CASSPPVFGFGEQFF
TRBV27,CASSGRQGSEETQYF
TRBV11-2,CASSHRGPYNEQFF
TRBV14,CASSPVRGETQYF
TRBV6-6,CASSYSYRGDGYTF
TRBV28,CASSYTGSPLHF
TRBV5-1,CASSPKTGLKSGANVLTF
TRBV28,CASSPLMVPDTQYF
TRBV7-2,CASSLGVGPYNEQFF
TRBV6-2/TRBV6-3,CASSPGFMGQANQPQHF
TRBV6-1,CASSMTSGGNNEQFF
TRBV30,CALPRTSGRNEQFF
TRBV7-8,CASRVKQGEAFF
TRBV27,CASSFGGGPGANVLTF